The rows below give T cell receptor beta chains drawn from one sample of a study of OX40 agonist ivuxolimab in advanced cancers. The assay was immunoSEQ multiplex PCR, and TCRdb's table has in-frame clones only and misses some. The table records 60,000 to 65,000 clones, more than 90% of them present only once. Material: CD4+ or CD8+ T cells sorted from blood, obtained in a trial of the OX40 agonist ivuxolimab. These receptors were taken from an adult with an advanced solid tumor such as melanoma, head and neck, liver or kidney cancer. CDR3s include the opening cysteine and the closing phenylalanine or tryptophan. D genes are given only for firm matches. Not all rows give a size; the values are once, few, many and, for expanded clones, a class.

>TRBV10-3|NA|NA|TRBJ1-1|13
TGTGCCATCAGTGGGACGGAGAACACTGAAGCTTTCTTT
CAISGTENTEAFF
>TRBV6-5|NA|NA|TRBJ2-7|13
TGTGCCAGCAGTTCCTCGGCCACCTACGAGCAGTACTTC
CASSSSATYEQYF
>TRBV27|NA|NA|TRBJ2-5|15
TGTGCCAGCAGTTTATCAATGGGACAAGGGGAGACCCAGTACTTC
CASSLSMGQGETQYF
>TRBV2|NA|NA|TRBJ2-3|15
TGTGCCAGCAGGGCACCGGGACGGCCTGGAGATACGCAGTATTTT
CASRAPGRPGDTQYF
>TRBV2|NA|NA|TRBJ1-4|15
TGTGCCAGCAGTCTGGGGTTGGGAACTAATGAAAAACTGTTTTTT
CASSLGLGTNEKLFF
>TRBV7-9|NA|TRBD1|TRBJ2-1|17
TGTGCCAGCAGCAGGACAGGGGGCGAAGCGGGACGTAATGAGCAGTTCTTC
CASSRTGGEAGRNEQFF
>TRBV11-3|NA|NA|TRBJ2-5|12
TGTGCCAGCAGCTTGGGTGAGAAGACCCAGTACTTC
CASSLGEKTQYF
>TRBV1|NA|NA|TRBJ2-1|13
TGCACCGCTCAGGGACTAGCCCACAATGAGCAGTTCTTC
CTAQGLAHNEQFF
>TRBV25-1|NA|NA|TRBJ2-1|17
TGTGCCAGCAGTGATCGGATGGGGGGTCCCTCCTACAATGAGCAGTTCTTC
CASSDRMGGPSYNEQFF
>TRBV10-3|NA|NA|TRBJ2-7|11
TGTGCCATCACTGAGGGGTACGAGCAGTACTTC
CAITEGYEQYF
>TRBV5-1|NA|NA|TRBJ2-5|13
TGCGCCAGCAGCTTGGGACTGCAAGAGACCCAGTACTTC
CASSLGLQETQYF
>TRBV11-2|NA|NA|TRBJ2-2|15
TGTGCCAGCAGCTTAGTCGGCGTCGTCACCGGGGAGCTGTTTTTT
CASSLVGVVTGELFF
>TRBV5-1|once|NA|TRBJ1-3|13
TGCGCCAGCAGCCCGGGACATCGGGACACCATATATTTT
CASSPGHRDTIYF
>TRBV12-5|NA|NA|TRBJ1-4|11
TGTGCTAGTGGTTTGGATGAGAAACTGTTTTTT
CASGLDEKLFF
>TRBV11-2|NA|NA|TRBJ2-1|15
TGTGCCAGCAGCTTAGTCCCGGGACCCTACAATGAGCAGTTCTTC
CASSLVPGPYNEQFF
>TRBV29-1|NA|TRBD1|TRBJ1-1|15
TGCAGCGTCATGAACCGGGACAGGGGGCCGAGGGGGGCTTTCTTT
CSVMNRDRGPRGAFF
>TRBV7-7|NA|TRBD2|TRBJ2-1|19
TGTGCTAGCAGCCCCTCGGTGGGAGCGGGGGGCCTCGGTAGTAATGAGCAGTTCTTC
CASSPSVGAGGLGSNEQFF
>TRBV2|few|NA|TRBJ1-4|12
TGTGCCAGCGGGAGGGCCGTTCGGAAACTGTTTTTT
CASGRAVRKLFF
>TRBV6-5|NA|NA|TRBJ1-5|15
TGTGCCAGCAGTGCGGTCGCCGGACAGAATCAGCCCCAGCATTTT
CASSAVAGQNQPQHF
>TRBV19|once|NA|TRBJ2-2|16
TGTGCCAGTAGCCAACATAGCGGCGCGAACACCGGGGAGCTGTTTTTT
CASSQHSGANTGELFF
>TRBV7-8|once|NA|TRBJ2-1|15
TGTGCCAGCAGCGCCATTGGGACCTACAACAATGAGCAGTTCTTC
CASSAIGTYNNEQFF
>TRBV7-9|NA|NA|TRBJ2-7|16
TGTGCCAGCAGCTCCCACCCCTACAGGTCCGATTACGAGCAGTACTTC
CASSSHPYRSDYEQYF
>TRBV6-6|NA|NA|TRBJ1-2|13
TGTGCCAGCAAATTTTTAGGGGTGGGCGGCTACACCTTC
CASKFLGVGGYTF
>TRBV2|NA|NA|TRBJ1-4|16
TGTGCCAGCAGCGAGGGGGTGGACAGCTCTAATGAAAAACTGTTTTTT
CASSEGVDSSNEKLFF
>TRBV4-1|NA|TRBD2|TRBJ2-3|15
TGCGCCAGCAGCCAAGGACTAGCGGGGACAGATACGCAGTATTTT
CASSQGLAGTDTQYF
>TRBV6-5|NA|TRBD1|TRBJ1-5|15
TGTGCCAGCAGGCTTAAGGACAGGGGCAATCAGCCCCAGCATTTT
CASRLKDRGNQPQHF
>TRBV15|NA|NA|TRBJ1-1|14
TGTGCCACCAGCAGAGAAGGGACGGGAAGGGAAGCTTTCTTT
CATSREGTGREAFF
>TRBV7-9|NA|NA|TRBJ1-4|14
TGTGCCAGCAGCCGAGGTGACAGCCGCGAAAAACTGTTTTTT
CASSRGDSREKLFF
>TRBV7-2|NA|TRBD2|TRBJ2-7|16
TGTGCCAGCAGCTTAGTTGGCGGGGGATTTACCTACGAGCAGTACTTC
CASSLVGGGFTYEQYF
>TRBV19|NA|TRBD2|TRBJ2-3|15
TGTGCCAGTAGTATAATTAGCGGGGAGGCCGATACGCAGTATTTT
CASSIISGEADTQYF
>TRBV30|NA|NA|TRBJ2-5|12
TGTGCCTGGACCTTGGGACAAGAGACCCAGTACTTC
CAWTLGQETQYF
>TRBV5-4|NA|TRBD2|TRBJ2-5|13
TGTGCCAGCAGCTACGGGACTAAAGAGACCCAGTACTTC
CASSYGTKETQYF
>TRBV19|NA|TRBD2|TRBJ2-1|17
TGTGCCAGTAGTATAGTAGGAGGAAGCGGGAGGGCCTATGAGCAGTTCTTC
CASSIVGGSGRAYEQFF
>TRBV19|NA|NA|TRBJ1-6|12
TGTGCCAGTAGGGAAAGGAATTCACCCCTCCACTTT
CASRERNSPLHF
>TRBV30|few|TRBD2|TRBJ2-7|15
TGTGCCTGGAGTGCCCGACTAGCGGGGCTCGACGAGCAGTACTTC
CAWSARLAGLDEQYF
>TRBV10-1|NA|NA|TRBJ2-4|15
TGCGCCAGCAACCTGGGGAGCCTAGCCAAAAACATTCAGTACTTC
CASNLGSLAKNIQYF
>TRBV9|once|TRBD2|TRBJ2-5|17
TGTGCCAGCAGCGTAGCTCCACCAGGACTAGCTCGAGAGACCCAGTACTTC
CASSVAPPGLARETQYF
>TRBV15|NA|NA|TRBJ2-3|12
TGTGCCACCAGGCGAGGCACAGATACGCAGTATTTT
CATRRGTDTQYF
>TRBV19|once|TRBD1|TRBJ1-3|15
TGTGCCAGTAGTATAGCCCTCAGGGGGGGAAACACCATATATTTT
CASSIALRGGNTIYF
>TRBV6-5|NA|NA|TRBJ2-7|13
TGTGCCAGCAGTAGCCAGGGGGAGGGCGAGCAGTACTTC
CASSSQGEGEQYF
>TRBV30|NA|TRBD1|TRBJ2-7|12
TGTGCCTGGAGTGGGACAGGGAACGAGCAGTACTTC
CAWSGTGNEQYF
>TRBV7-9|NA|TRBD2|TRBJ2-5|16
TGTGCCAGCAGCTTAGGCGGGACTAGCGGCCAAGAGACCCAGTACTTC
CASSLGGTSGQETQYF
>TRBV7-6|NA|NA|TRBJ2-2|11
TGTGCCAGCAGCTTAACCGGGGAGCTGTTTTTT
CASSLTGELFF
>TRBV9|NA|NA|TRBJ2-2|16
TGTGCCAGCAGCGTAGCCACCGGTATGGCCACCGGGGAGCTGTTTTTT
CASSVATGMATGELFF
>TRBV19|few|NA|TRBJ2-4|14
TGTGCCAGTAGTATAGCCGGGCAGGGAAACATTCAGTACTTC
CASSIAGQGNIQYF
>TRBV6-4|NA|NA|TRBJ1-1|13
TGTGCCAGCAGTGATAGTCGGAACACTGAAGCTTTCTTT
CASSDSRNTEAFF
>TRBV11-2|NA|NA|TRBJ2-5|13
TGTGCCAGCAGCTTAGATTTAGCGGAGGTGGGGTACTTC
CASSLDLAEVGYF
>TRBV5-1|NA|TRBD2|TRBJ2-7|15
TGCGCCAGCTCTTCTGGACTAGCGGGAGATTACGAGCAGTACTTC
CASSSGLAGDYEQYF
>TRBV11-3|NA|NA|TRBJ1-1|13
TGTGCCAGCAGCGTACAAACGAACACTGAAGCTTTCTTT
CASSVQTNTEAFF
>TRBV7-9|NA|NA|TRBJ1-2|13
TGTGCCAGCAGCACAACCACTAACTATGGCTACACCTTC
CASSTTTNYGYTF
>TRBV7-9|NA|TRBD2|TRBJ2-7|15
TGTGCCAGCAGCTTCAGGGTAGCGGGACCCTACGAGCAGTACTTC
CASSFRVAGPYEQYF
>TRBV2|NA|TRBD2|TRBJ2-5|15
TGTGCCAGCAGTCCGACTAGCGGGGGGCGAGAGACCCAGTACTTC
CASSPTSGGRETQYF